A selection of T cell receptor beta chains follows, all from one sample in a study of OX40 agonist ivuxolimab in advanced cancers. Here immunoSEQ multiplex PCR was the method, and the copy in TCRdb shows in-frame clones only, minus some. Among some 98,000 clones listed, over 75% were seen once. The specimen was CD4+ or CD8+ T cells sorted from blood, collected in a trial of the OX40 agonist ivuxolimab. Source of these receptors: an adult with an advanced solid tumor such as melanoma, head and neck, liver or kidney cancer. CDR3s include the opening cysteine and the closing phenylalanine or tryptophan. D genes are given only for firm matches. The size entry is marked missing in some rows and otherwise reads once, few, many or a size class.

D,J,V,size,CDR3,DNA
-,TRBJ1-2,TRBV2,-,CASSAQARSYGYTF,TGTGCCAGCAGTGCACAGGCAAGAAGCTATGGCTACACCTTC
-,TRBJ2-7,TRBV2,-,CASSSQGGYEQYF,TGTGCCAGCAGTTCTCAGGGGGGCTACGAGCAGTACTTC
TRBD1,TRBJ2-5,TRBV12-5,once,CASGLGDREKETQYF,TGTGCTAGTGGTTTGGGGGACAGAGAAAAAGAGACCCAGTACTTC
-,TRBJ1-1,TRBV5-1,-,CASSLEDGGYLAEAFF,TGCGCCAGCAGCTTGGAGGATGGCGGCTATTTGGCTGAAGCTTTCTTT
TRBD2,TRBJ2-7,TRBV5-1,-,CASSLLQTSGAQSYEQYF,TGCGCCAGCAGCCTACTCCAGACTAGCGGGGCGCAATCCTACGAGCAGTACTTC
TRBD1,TRBJ1-1,TRBV5-1,-,CASSLAYRGRNTEAFF,TGCGCCAGCAGCTTGGCGTACAGGGGGCGGAACACTGAAGCTTTCTTT
TRBD1,TRBJ2-5,TRBV14,-,CASSQVTGTGGWGETQYF,TGTGCCAGCAGCCAAGTTACCGGGACAGGGGGCTGGGGGGAGACCCAGTACTTC
-,TRBJ2-7,TRBV25-1,-,CASSESTAREQYF,TGTGCCAGCAGTGAGAGTACGGCCCGGGAGCAGTACTTC
-,TRBJ1-2,TRBV27,-,CASSFRAGTPSGYTF,TGTGCCAGCAGTTTTCGGGCCGGTACTCCTAGTGGCTACACCTTC
-,TRBJ2-2,TRBV5-1,-,CASSRGAGGAGDQSGELFF,TGCGCCAGCAGCCGCGGGGCTGGTGGGGCCGGGGACCAATCCGGGGAGCTGTTTTTT
TRBD1,TRBJ1-5,TRBV4-2,few,CASSQDRGLGPQHF,TGTGCCAGCAGCCAGGACAGGGGGCTGGGGCCCCAGCATTTT
-,TRBJ1-6,TRBV5-5,few,CASSPDGTSGPLHF,TGTGCCAGCAGCCCCGACGGGACCTCGGGGCCCCTCCACTTT
TRBD2,TRBJ2-5,TRBV4-2,-,CASSQELGLAGGLQTQETQYF,TGTGCCAGCAGCCAAGAGTTGGGGCTAGCGGGGGGCTTACAAACCCAAGAGACCCAGTACTTC
-,TRBJ2-1,TRBV2,few,CASSESRGRGKGQFF,TGTGCCAGCAGTGAATCCAGGGGGAGGGGCAAAGGGCAGTTCTTC
TRBD1,TRBJ2-7,TRBV5-6,-,CASSMGQGGYEQYF,TGTGCCAGCAGCATGGGACAGGGTGGGTACGAGCAGTACTTC
-,TRBJ1-2,TRBV4-1,-,CASSQDSWQGNYGYTF,TGCGCCAGCAGCCAAGATTCGTGGCAGGGGAACTATGGCTACACCTTC
-,TRBJ1-2,TRBV7-9,once,CASSLAGQGERYGYTF,TGTGCCAGCAGCTTAGCGGGGCAGGGTGAGAGGTATGGCTACACCTTC
TRBD1,TRBJ1-1,TRBV7-3,-,CASSLFPDRGRTEAFF,TGTGCCAGCAGCTTATTTCCCGACAGGGGGCGAACTGAAGCTTTCTTT
TRBD1,TRBJ1-6,TRBV6-4,-,CASSTQGIANSPLHF,TGTGCCAGCAGTACACAGGGGATCGCCAATTCACCCCTCCACTTT
-,TRBJ2-7,TRBV11-3,-,CASSPPDSAPYEQYF,TGTGCCAGCAGCCCACCGGACAGTGCCCCCTACGAGCAGTACTTC
TRBD1,TRBJ1-1,TRBV6-5,-,CASGDRGINTEAFF,TGTGCCAGCGGGGACAGGGGGATCAACACTGAAGCTTTCTTT
TRBD1,TRBJ1-6,TRBV7-2,-,CASSPRDRVNSPLHF,TGTGCCAGCAGCCCGCGGGACAGGGTTAATTCACCCCTCCACTTT
-,TRBJ1-3,TRBV7-3,-,CASNHRPLSGNTIYF,TGTGCCAGCAACCACCGGCCCCTCTCTGGAAACACCATATATTTT
TRBD1,TRBJ1-3,TRBV4-3,-,CASSQTGGRGNTIYF,TGCGCCAGCAGCCAAACAGGGGGAAGGGGAAACACCATATATTTT
TRBD2,TRBJ2-3,TRBV6-5,-,CASSYSILAGTDTQYF,TGTGCCAGCAGTTACTCGATTCTAGCGGGCACAGATACGCAGTATTTT
-,TRBJ2-2,TRBV25-1,-,CASSESGAGHTGELFF,TGTGCCAGCAGTGAATCAGGTGCAGGGCACACCGGGGAGCTGTTTTTT
-,TRBJ2-3,TRBV7-2,once,CASRLTRPDTQYF,TGTGCCAGCAGGCTCACTAGGCCAGATACGCAGTATTTT
TRBD2,TRBJ2-1,TRBV5-1,once,CASSSGGNAYNEQFF,TGCGCCAGCAGCTCCGGGGGGAATGCTTACAATGAGCAGTTCTTC
-,TRBJ2-7,TRBV25-1,-,CASSVFSYEQYF,TGTGCCAGCAGTGTATTTTCCTACGAGCAGTACTTC
-,TRBJ2-3,TRBV6-5,-,CASSYFRPQRADTQYF,TGTGCCAGCAGTTACTTTCGCCCCCAGAGGGCAGATACGCAGTATTTT
-,TRBJ1-4,TRBV19,-,CASSIEDRFFNEKLFF,TGTGCCAGTAGTATAGAGGACAGATTCTTTAATGAAAAACTGTTTTTT
-,TRBJ1-1,TRBV6-6,-,CASSYSSANTEAFF,TGTGCCAGCAGTTACAGCTCGGCGAACACTGAAGCTTTCTTT